This is a list of T cell receptor beta chains from one sample in a study of identifying expanded T cells in peripheral blood. The method was immunoSEQ multiplex PCR; TCRdb's version includes in-frame clones alone and lacks a portion of them. The sample consists of under 150,000 clones, 70% to 90% of them appearing once. The sample consisted of blood. These receptors all stem from a person aged 18-70 years in good health. Each CDR3 is given without its conserved first and last residue.

TRBV10-3	TRBJ2-1	AISKQGEDDEQF
TRBV5-4	TRBJ2-5	ASSRTSAIQETQY
TRBV6-1	TRBJ2-7	ANSRDTTYEQY
TRBV27	TRBJ2-3	ASSLSILDYTDTQY
TRBV6-6	TRBJ2-7	ASSSSASGRGEQY
TRBV19	TRBJ2-1	ASSIRGVEQF
TRBV6-5	TRBJ1-1	ASSYSSSTSKAF
TRBV18	TRBJ2-7	ASSPGVISYEQY
TRBV2	TRBJ1-4	ASTLSGGVREKLF
TRBV18	TRBJ2-1	ASSPPMGQTHEQF
TRBV2	TRBJ2-1	ASSDNSAYNEQF